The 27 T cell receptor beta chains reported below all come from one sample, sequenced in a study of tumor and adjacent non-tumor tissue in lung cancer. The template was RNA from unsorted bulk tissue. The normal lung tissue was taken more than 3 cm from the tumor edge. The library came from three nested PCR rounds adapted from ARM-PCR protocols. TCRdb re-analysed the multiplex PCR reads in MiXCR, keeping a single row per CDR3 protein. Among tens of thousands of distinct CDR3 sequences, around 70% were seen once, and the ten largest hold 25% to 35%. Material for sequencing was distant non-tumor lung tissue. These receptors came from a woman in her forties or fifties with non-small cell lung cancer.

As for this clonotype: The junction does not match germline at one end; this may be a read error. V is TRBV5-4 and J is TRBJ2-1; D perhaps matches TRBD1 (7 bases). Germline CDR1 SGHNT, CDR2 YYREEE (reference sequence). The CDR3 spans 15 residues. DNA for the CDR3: TGTGTCAGCAGCAGCCAGGGGGGAGGTTACAATGAGCAGTTCTTC. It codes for CVSSSQGGGYNEQFF.

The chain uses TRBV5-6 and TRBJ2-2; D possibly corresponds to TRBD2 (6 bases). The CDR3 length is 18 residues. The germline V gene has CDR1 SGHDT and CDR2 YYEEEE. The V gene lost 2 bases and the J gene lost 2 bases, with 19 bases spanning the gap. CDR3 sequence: CASSLKCGLSGNTGELFF. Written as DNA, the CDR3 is TGTGCCAGCAGCTTAAAATGTGGGCTTAGCGGAAACACCGGGGAGCTGTTTTTT. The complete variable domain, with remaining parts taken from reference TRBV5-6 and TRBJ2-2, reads DAGVTQSPTHLIKTRGQQVTLRCSPKSGHDTVSWYQQALGQGPQFIFQYYEEEERQRGNFPDRFSGHQFPNYSSELNVNALLLGDSALYLCASSLKCGLSGNTGELFFGEGSRLTVL.

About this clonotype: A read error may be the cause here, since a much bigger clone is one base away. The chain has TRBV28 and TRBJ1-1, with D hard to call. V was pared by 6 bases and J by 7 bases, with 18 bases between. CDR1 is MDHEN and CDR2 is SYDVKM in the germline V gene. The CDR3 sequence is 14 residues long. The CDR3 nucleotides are TGTGCCAGCAGCCCCGGGCCCCAAAGGCATGAAGCTTTCTTT. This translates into CASSPGPQRHEAFF.

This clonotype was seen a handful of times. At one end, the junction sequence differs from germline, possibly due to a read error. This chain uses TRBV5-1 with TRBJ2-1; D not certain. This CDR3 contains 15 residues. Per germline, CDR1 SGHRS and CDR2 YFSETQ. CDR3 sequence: CASRLVQDGYNEQFF. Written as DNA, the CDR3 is TGCGCCAGCAGGTTGGTTCAGGACGGCTACAATGAGCAGTTCTTC.

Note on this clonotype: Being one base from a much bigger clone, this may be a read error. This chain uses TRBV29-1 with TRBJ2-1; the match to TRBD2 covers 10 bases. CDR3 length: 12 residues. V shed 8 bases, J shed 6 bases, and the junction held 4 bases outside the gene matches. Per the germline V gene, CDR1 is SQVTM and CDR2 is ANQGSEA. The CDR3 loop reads CSIGLAANEQFF. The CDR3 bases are TGCAGCATTGGACTAGCGGCCAATGAGCAGTTCTTC.

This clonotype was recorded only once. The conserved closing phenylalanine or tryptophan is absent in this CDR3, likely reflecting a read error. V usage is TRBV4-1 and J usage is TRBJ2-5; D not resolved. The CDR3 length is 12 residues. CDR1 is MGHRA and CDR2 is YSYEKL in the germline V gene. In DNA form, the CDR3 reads TGCGCCAGCAGTCAAGATAGGGAGACCCAGTACATC. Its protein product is CASSQDRETQYI.

The CDR3 region has the DNA TGTGCCAGCACTCCAAGACTAGCGGGAGTAGGGGAGCAGTACTTC. This sequence encodes CASTPRLAGVGEQYF. The chain uses TRBV28 and TRBJ2-7, with 12 bases fitting TRBD2. With 7 bases clipped from V and 7 bases from J, the junction kept 11 bases outside the gene matches. The CDR3 consists of 15 residues. Germline V gene sequence: CDR1 MDHEN, CDR2 SYDVKM.

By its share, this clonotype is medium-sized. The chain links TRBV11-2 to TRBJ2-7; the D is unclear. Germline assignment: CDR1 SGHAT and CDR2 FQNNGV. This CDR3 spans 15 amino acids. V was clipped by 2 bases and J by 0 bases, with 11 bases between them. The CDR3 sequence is CASSLSGWDSYEQYF. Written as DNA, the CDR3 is TGTGCCAGCAGCTTATCGGGCTGGGACTCCTACGAGCAGTACTTC.

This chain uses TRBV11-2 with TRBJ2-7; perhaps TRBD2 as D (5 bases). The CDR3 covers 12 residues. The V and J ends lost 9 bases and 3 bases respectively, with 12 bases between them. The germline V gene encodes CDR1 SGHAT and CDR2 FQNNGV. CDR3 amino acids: CARGEGDYEQYF. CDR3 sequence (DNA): TGTGCCAGGGGAGAGGGAGACTACGAGCAGTACTTC.

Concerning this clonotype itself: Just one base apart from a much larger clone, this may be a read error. CDR3 nucleotides: TGTGCCAGCAGTACGGAGAGTTCCACAGATACGCAGTATTTT. It is translated as CASSTESSTDTQYF. This chain uses TRBV12-3 or TRBV12-4 with TRBJ2-3, with D unclear. V lost 5 bases and J lost 2, with 11 bases in between. CDR3 size: 14 residues.

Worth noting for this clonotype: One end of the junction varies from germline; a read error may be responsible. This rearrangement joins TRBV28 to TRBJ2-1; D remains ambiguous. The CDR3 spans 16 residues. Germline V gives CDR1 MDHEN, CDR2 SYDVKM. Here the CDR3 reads CASRPTGGVGFNGQFF. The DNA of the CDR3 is TGTGCCAGCAGACCCACGGGTGGGGTGGGTTTCAATGGGCAGTTCTTC.

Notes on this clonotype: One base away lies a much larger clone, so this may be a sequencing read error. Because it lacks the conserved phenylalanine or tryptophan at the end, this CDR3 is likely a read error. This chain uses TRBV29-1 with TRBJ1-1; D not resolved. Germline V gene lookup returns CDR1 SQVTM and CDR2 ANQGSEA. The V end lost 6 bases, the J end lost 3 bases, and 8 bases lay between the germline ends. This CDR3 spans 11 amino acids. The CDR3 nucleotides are TGCAGCGTGAACTATCACACTGAAGCTTTCCTT. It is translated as CSVNYHTEAFL.

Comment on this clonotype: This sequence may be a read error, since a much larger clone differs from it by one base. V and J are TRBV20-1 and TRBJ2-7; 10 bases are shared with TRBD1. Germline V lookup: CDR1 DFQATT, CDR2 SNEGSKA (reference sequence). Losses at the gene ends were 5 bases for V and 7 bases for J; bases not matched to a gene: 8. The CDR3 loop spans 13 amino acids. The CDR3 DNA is TGCAGTGCTCCTCCCGGGACAGGGGTAGAGCAGTACTTC. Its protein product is CSAPPGTGVEQYF.

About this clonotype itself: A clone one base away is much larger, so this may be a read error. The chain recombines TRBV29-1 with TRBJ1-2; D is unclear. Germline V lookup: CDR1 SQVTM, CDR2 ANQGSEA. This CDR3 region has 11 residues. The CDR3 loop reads CNVVVGNGYTF. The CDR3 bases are TGCAACGTTGTAGTAGGGAACGGCTACACCTTC.

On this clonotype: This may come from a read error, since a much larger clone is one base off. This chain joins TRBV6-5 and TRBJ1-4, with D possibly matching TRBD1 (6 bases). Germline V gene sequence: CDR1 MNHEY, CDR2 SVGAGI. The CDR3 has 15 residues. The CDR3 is CASSLTTGANEKLSF. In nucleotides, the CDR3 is TGTGCCAGCAGTTTGACGACAGGCGCTAATGAAAAACTGTCTTTT.

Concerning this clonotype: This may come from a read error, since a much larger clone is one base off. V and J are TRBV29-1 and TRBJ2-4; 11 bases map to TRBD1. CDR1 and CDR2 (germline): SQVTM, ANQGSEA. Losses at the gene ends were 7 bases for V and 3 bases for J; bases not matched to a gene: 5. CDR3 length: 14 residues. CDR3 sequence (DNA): TGCAGCGCCCTCGGGACAGGGGGCAAAAACATTCAGTACTTC. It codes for CSALGTGGKNIQYF.

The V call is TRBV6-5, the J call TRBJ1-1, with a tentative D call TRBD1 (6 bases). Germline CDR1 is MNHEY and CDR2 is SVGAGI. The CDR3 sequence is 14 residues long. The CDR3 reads CANSYLGGLAEAFF. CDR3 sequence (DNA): TGTGCTAACAGTTATCTGGGGGGGCTGGCTGAAGCTTTCTTT.

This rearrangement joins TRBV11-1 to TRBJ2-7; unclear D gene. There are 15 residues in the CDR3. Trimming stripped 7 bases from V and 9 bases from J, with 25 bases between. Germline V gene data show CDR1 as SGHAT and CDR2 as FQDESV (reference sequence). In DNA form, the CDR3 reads TGTGCCAGCAAAGGAAGGATAGAAATGGGCGTCGCGCAGTACTTC. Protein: CASKGRIEMGVAQYF.

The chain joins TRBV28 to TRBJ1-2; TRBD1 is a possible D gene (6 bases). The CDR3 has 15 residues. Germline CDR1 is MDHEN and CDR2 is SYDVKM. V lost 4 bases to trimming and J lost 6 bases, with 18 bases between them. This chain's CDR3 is CASSSSGVIRHGYTF. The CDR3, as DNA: TGTGCCAGCAGTTCTTCAGGGGTAATAAGGCATGGCTACACCTTC.

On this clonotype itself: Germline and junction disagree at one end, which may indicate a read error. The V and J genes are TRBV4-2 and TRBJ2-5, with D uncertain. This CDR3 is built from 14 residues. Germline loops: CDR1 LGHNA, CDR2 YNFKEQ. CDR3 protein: CVSIQASSQQTQYF. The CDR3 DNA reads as TGTGTCAGCATCCAAGCAAGCAGCCAACAGACCCAGTACTTC.

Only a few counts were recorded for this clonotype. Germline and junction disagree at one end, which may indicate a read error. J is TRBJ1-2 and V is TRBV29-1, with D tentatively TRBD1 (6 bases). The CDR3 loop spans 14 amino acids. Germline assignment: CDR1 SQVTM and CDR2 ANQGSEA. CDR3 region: CSVWGGGDNYDYTF. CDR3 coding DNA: TGCAGCGTCTGGGGAGGAGGGGACAACTATGACTACACTTTC.

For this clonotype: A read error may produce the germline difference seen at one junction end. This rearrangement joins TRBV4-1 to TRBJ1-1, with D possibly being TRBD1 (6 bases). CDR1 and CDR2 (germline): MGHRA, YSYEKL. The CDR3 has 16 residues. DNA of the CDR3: TGCTCCAGCTGCCAAGATCTCTACAGGGTCGGCACTGAAGCTTTATTT. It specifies CSSCQDLYRVGTEALF.

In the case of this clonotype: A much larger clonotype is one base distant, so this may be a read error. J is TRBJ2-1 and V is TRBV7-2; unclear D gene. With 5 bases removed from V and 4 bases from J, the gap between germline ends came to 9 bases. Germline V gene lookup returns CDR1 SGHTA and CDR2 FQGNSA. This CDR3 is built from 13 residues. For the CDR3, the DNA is TGTGCCAGCAGCCCCGGAGAGTACAATGAGCAGTTCTTC. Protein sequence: CASSPGEYNEQFF. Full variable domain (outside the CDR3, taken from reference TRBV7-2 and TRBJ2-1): GAGVSQSPSNKVTEKGKDVELRCDPISGHTALYWYRQSLGQGLEFLIYFQGNSAPDKSGLPSDRFSAERTGGSVSTLTIQRTQQEDSAVYLCASSPGEYNEQFFGPGTRLTVL.

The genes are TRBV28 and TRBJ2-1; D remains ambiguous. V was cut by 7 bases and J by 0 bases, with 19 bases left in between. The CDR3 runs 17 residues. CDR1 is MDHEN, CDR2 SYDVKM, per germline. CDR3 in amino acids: CASNIRLLLSSYNEQFF. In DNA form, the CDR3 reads TGTGCCAGCAACATCCGACTCCTGCTGAGCTCCTACAATGAGCAGTTCTTC.

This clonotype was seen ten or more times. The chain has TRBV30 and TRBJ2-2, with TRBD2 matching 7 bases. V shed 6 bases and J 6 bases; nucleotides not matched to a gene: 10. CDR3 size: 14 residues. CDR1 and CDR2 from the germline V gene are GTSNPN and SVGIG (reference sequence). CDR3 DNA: TGTGCCTGTCGAAACGGGGGGACGGCCGGGGAGCTGTTTTTT. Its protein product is CACRNGGTAGELFF.

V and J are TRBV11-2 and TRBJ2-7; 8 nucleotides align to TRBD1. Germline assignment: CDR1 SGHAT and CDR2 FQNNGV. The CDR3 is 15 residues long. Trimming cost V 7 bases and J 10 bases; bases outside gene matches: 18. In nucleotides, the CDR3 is TGTGCCAGCATCTCGGGGACAGGCCGGACCTACTATCAGTACTTC. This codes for CASISGTGRTYYQYF.

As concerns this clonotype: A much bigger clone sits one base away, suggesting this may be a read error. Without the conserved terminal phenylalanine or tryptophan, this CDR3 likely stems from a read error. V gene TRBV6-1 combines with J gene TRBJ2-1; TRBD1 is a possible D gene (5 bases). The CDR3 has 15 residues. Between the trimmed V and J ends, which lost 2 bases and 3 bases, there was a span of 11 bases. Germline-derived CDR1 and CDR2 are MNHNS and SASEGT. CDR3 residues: CASSESGSDYNEQFY. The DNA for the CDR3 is TGTGCCAGCAGTGAATCAGGGTCGGACTACAATGAGCAGTTCTAC.